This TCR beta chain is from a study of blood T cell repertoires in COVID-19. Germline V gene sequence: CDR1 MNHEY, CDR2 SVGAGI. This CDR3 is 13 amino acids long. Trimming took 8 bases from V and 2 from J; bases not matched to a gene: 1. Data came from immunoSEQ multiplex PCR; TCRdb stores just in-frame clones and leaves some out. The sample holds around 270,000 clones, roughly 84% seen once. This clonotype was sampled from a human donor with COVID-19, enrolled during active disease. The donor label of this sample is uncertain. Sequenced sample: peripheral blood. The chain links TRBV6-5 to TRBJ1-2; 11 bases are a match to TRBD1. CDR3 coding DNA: TGTGCCAGCGGGGACAGGGGGAACTATGGCTACACCTTC. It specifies CASGDRGNYGYTF.